Listed below are T cell receptor beta chains from one sample, sequenced in a study of blood T cells in healthy people across ages. One entry per CDR3 protein, called by TCRdb with MiXCR from the 5' RACE reads. The sample holds roughly 1.5 million distinct CDR3 sequences, less than 45% seen once. The sequencing input was blood. These receptors were taken from a woman aged 18 to 35 in good health. CDR3s include the opening cysteine and the closing phenylalanine or tryptophan. The order of the fields is V gene, clone size, J gene, D gene, CDR3 DNA, CDR3 protein. D genes are given only for firm matches. The size entry is marked missing in some rows and otherwise reads once, few, many or a size class.

V: TRBV11-3
size: .
J: TRBJ2-7
D: .
DNA: TGTGCCAGCAGCTTACGCCAGGGACTCGCCGAGCAGTACTTC
CDR3: CASSLRQGLAEQYF

V: TRBV20-1
size: .
J: TRBJ2-1
D: .
DNA: TGCAGTGCTAGAGATTGGGGGGCAAACAATGAGCAGTTCTTC
CDR3: CSARDWGANNEQFF

V: TRBV9
size: .
J: TRBJ2-2
D: .
DNA: TGTGCCGGCAGCGTAGGTCCAGGGGAAACCGGGGAGCTGTTTTTT
CDR3: CAGSVGPGETGELFF

V: TRBV9
size: many
J: TRBJ2-7
D: .
DNA: TGTGCCAGCAGCGTAGGGGGACTCCTCAGCTCCTACGAGCAGTACTTC
CDR3: CASSVGGLLSSYEQYF

V: TRBV27
size: .
J: TRBJ2-5
D: TRBD1
DNA: TGTGCCAGCAGTTTAACAGGGGGCTTGAGGGAGACCCAGTACTTC
CDR3: CASSLTGGLRETQYF

V: TRBV7-2
size: many
J: TRBJ1-2
D: .
DNA: TGTGCCAGCAGCTCCCCCTCCGGGAGCTCGGGCTACACCTTC
CDR3: CASSSPSGSSGYTF

V: TRBV19
size: .
J: TRBJ2-1
D: TRBD2
DNA: TGTGCCAGTAGTGCTGCTAGCGGGGGGGAAATCAATGAGCAGTTCTTC
CDR3: CASSAASGGEINEQFF

V: TRBV7-2
size: .
J: TRBJ2-1
D: .
DNA: TGTGCCAGCAGCGTTACTCCGGACCTTGAGCAGTTCTTC
CDR3: CASSVTPDLEQFF

V: TRBV7-2
size: .
J: TRBJ1-1
D: .
DNA: TGTGCCAGCAGCGAACTCGCGGTTATGAACACTGAAGCTTTCTTT
CDR3: CASSELAVMNTEAFF

V: TRBV6-2/TRBV6-3
size: .
J: TRBJ2-1
D: .
DNA: TGTGCCAGCAGTTACCAGGTAGACAATGAGCAGTTCTTC
CDR3: CASSYQVDNEQFF